These 23 T cell receptor beta chains share one sample of origin, sequenced in a study of a mutant IDH1 vaccine in newly diagnosed glioma. As for time point: week 5, during vaccination. Each dose delivered 300 ug of mutant IDH1 20-mer peptide subcutaneously with imiquimod. The antigens for these receptors are not known. Produced via immunoSEQ multiplex PCR; TCRdb's table is partial and in-frame only. In the table there are 75,000 to 85,000 clones, 90% to 95% of which are singletons. The sequenced sample was PBMCs, obtained from a glioma patient whose treatment included an IDH1 peptide vaccine. These receptor sequences come from a woman between 45 and 65 years old with glioma.

This chain uses TRBV6-5 with TRBJ2-1; tentatively, D is TRBD1 (5 bases). V was shortened by 5 bases and J by 7 bases, with 12 bases between the two germline ends. The length of the CDR3 is 13 residues. Looked up from germline, CDR1 is MNHEY and CDR2 is SVGAGI. CDR3 DNA: TGTGCCAGCAGTACACATAACAGGAATGAGCAGTTCTTC. Translation: CASSTHNRNEQFF.

The chain combines TRBV6-1 with TRBJ2-5; D assignment may be TRBD1 or TRBD2 (5 bases each). The DNA end is a closer match to TRBJ2-7, so the J assignment may be wrong. The CDR3 length is 13 residues. The germline V gene has CDR1 MNHNS and CDR2 SASEGT. The CDR3 bases are TGTGCCAGCAGCAGGGACGGATCCTACGAGCAGTACTTC. This gives the protein CASSRDGSYEQYF.

This clone was seen once. The rearrangement uses TRBV5-6 and TRBJ2-1, with unresolved D. The length of the CDR3 is 12 residues. The V gene's germline CDR1 is SGHDT and CDR2 YYEEEE. V lost 0 bases and J lost 11, with 9 bases in between. The CDR3 nucleotides are TGTGCCAGCAGCTTGGCCTCAAACCAGCAGTTCTTC. Its protein is CASSLASNQQFF.

V and J are TRBV10-3 and TRBJ2-3; 12 nucleotides agree with TRBD2. This CDR3 comprises 16 residues. Losses at the gene ends were 10 bases for V and 6 bases for J; bases not matched to a gene: 14. In germline, CDR1 is ENHRY, CDR2 SYGVKD. The CDR3 loop is CATEATSGRAGDTQYF. Written as DNA, the CDR3 is TGTGCCACCGAGGCGACTAGCGGGAGAGCTGGGGATACGCAGTATTTT.

The chain carries TRBV10-3 and TRBJ2-7; D is perhaps TRBD2 (5 bases). CDR1 ENHRY and CDR2 SYGVKD come from the germline V gene. V gave up 6 bases and J gave up 1 base, with 16 bases separating them. This CDR3 has 15 residues. CDR3 residues: CAISHSGAASYEQYF. The CDR3 DNA reads TGTGCCATCAGCCACTCAGGAGCGGCTTCCTACGAGCAGTACTTC.

The J gene is TRBJ1-2, the V gene TRBV28; D gene uncertain. V shed 6 bases and J shed 5 bases, with 10 bases lying between them. The CDR3 is made up of 12 amino acids. Germline V gene data show CDR1 as MDHEN and CDR2 as SYDVKM. CDR3 coding DNA: TGTGCCAGCAGGACTGAGGGATATGGCTACACCTTC. It is translated as CASRTEGYGYTF.

The V gene is TRBV6-1, the J gene TRBJ2-4, with D unresolved. The CDR3 runs 15 residues. Trimming took 1 base from V and 4 from J, leaving 11 bases between them. Germline values: CDR1 MNHNS, CDR2 SASEGT. Here the CDR3 reads CASSEEASTKNIQYF. The CDR3 DNA reads TGTGCCAGCAGTGAAGAGGCCAGCACAAAAAACATTCAGTACTTC.

The gene calls are TRBV7-8 and TRBJ2-1, with 13 nucleotides matching TRBD2. This CDR3 is built from 16 residues. V gave up 5 bases and J gave up 6 bases; unmatched junction bases: 7. Germline V lookup: CDR1 SGHVS, CDR2 FQNEAQ. The CDR3 spells CASSKTSGRPLNEQFF. CDR3 nucleotide sequence: TGTGCCAGCAGCAAGACTAGCGGGAGGCCCCTCAATGAGCAGTTCTTC.

The J gene is TRBJ2-7, the V gene TRBV5-6; maybe TRBD2 (6 bases). Trimming removed 4 bases from V and 0 bases from J, with 17 bases in between. The CDR3 covers 16 residues. CDR1 SGHDT and CDR2 YYEEEE come from the germline V gene. The CDR3 region is CASSPGTFFYSYEQYF. The DNA of the CDR3 is TGTGCCAGCAGCCCTGGGACTTTTTTCTACTCCTACGAGCAGTACTTC.

The chain carries TRBV5-1 and TRBJ2-1; possible D gene TRBD2, 6 bases. V lost 1 base and J 2 bases, leaving 13 bases between the germline ends. In germline, CDR1 is SGHRS, CDR2 YFSETQ. The CDR3 is 16 amino acids. The CDR3 nucleotides read TGCGCCAGCAGCTTGCGACCCACGGGGGCCTACAATGAGCAGTTCTTC. This gives the protein CASSLRPTGAYNEQFF. The full variable domain, rest sourced from reference TRBV5-1 and TRBJ2-1, is KAGVTQTPRYLIKTRGQQVTLSCSPISGHRSVSWYQQTPGQGLQFLFEYFSETQRNKGNFPGRFSGRQFSNSRSEMNVSTLELGDSALYLCASSLRPTGAYNEQFFGPGTRLTVL.

This clone was observed a handful of times. This chain connects TRBV30 to TRBJ1-1; 7 bases match TRBD1. The CDR3 has 15 amino acids. Per germline, CDR1 GTSNPN and CDR2 SVGIG (reference sequence). V trimming: 2 bases; J trimming: 0 bases; junction bases outside the gene matches: 6. The CDR3 DNA is TGTGCCTGGAGTTGGTCAGGGGGACTGAACACTGAAGCTTTCTTT. This translates into CAWSWSGGLNTEAFF.

This chain connects TRBV11-2 to TRBJ1-1; the match to TRBD1 covers 8 bases. This CDR3 is built from 13 residues. Per germline, CDR1 SGHAT and CDR2 FQNNGV. With 3 bases clipped from V and 6 bases from J, the junction kept 3 bases outside the gene matches. CDR3 nucleotide sequence: TGTGCCAGCAGCTTGGACAGGGTGGCTGAAGCTTTCTTT. Translating gives CASSLDRVAEAFF. Variable domain in full (rest from reference TRBV11-2 and TRBJ1-1): EAGVAQSPRYKIIEKRQSVAFWCNPISGHATLYWYQQILGQGPKLLIQFQNNGVVDDSQLPKDRFSAERLKGVDSTLKIQPAKLEDSAVYLCASSLDRVAEAFFGQGTRLTVV.

The J gene is TRBJ2-3, the V gene TRBV7-3; TRBD2 matches 10 bases. Trimming at V came to 0 bases and at J to 4 bases, leaving 7 bases not matched to a gene. This CDR3 spans 17 amino acids. Germline V CDR1 and CDR2: SGHTA, FQGTGA. The CDR3 DNA follows: TGTGCCAGCAGCTTAACGACGGCTAGCGGGAGTTCAGATACGCAGTATTTT. The encoded protein is CASSLTTASGSSDTQYF. The full variable domain, rest sourced from reference TRBV7-3 and TRBJ2-3, is GAGVSQTPSNKVTEKGKYVELRCDPISGHTALYWYRQSLGQGPEFLIYFQGTGAADDSGLPNDRFFAVRPEGSVSTLKIQRTERGDSAVYLCASSLTTASGSSDTQYFGPGTRLTVL.

This clone was seen only once. This rearrangement joins TRBV7-3 to TRBJ1-1, with TRBD1 identical over 9 bases. V lost 2 bases to trimming and J lost 3 bases; unmatched junction nucleotides: 13. The CDR3 contains 18 residues. Germline-derived CDR1 and CDR2 are SGHTA and FQGTGA. The CDR3 DNA reads as TGTGCCAGCAGCTTACCCCTTCGGCTACAGGGGGCGGACACTGAAGCTTTCTTT. Translated: CASSLPLRLQGADTEAFF.

In this sample, this clone turned up a few times. The chain uses TRBV18 and TRBJ2-7; 7 bases map to TRBD2. The CDR3 has 17 amino acids. The V gene end was trimmed by 3 bases and the J gene end by 2 bases; junction bases not matched to a gene: 13. Germline V gives CDR1 KGHSH, CDR2 LQKENI. CDR3 sequence (DNA): TGTGCCAGCTCACCGAGTATCACCGGGAGGTTCCCCTACGAGCAGTACTTC. The encoded protein is CASSPSITGRFPYEQYF.

This clone has a single count. The chain combines TRBV27 with TRBJ2-7; TRBD2 is a possible D gene (5 bases). The CDR3 spans 15 residues. Germline V gene sequence: CDR1 MNHEY, CDR2 SMNVEV (reference sequence). The ends were cut back, 2 bases at V and 4 bases at J, with 15 bases in the middle. The CDR3 is CASSLAWLREYEQYF. The CDR3 DNA sequence: TGTGCCAGCAGTTTAGCTTGGTTGAGGGAGTACGAGCAGTACTTC.

The CDR3 DNA reads TGTGCCAGCAGTGAAGGCCTAGCGGATCCCTACAATGAGCAGTTCTTC. Its protein is CASSEGLADPYNEQFF. The chain has TRBV2 and TRBJ2-1; the match to TRBD2 covers 7 bases. Germline V lookup: CDR1 SNHLY, CDR2 FYNNEI. The CDR3 loop spans 16 amino acids. The J segment lost 2 bases and the V segment lost 1 base, leaving 5 bases of the junction unmatched.

The rearrangement uses TRBV2 and TRBJ1-6, with D perhaps TRBD1 (6 bases). With 8 bases removed from V and 0 bases from J, the gap between germline ends came to 14 bases. Germline loops: CDR1 SNHLY, CDR2 FYNNEI. This CDR3 is 16 amino acids long. The CDR3 region is CASLTADSSYNSPLHF. CDR3 sequence (DNA): TGTGCCAGCCTGACAGCGGACAGCTCCTATAATTCACCCCTCCACTTT.

This chain uses TRBV7-9 with TRBJ1-3, with D tentatively TRBD1 (6 bases). Trimming removed 2 bases at V and 4 bases at J, with 18 bases between. Germline CDR1 reads SEHNR; CDR2 reads FQNEAQ (reference sequence). This CDR3 is 17 amino acids long. CDR3 region: CASSLPLQGDRGNTIYF. The CDR3 nucleotides are TGTGCCAGCAGCTTACCGTTACAGGGAGACCGAGGAAACACCATATATTTT.

The chain carries TRBV2 and TRBJ2-2, with 7 bases aligning to TRBD1. V lost 1 base and J lost 6; bases outside the gene matches: 8. The length of the CDR3 is 16 residues. Germline-derived CDR1 and CDR2 are SNHLY and FYNNEI. This CDR3 is CASSEGQGTFAGELFF. For the CDR3, the DNA is TGTGCCAGCAGTGAAGGACAGGGAACGTTTGCCGGGGAGCTGTTTTTT.

The CDR3 loop is CASSIIFRATDTQYF. The CDR3 region has the DNA TGTGCCAGTAGTATAATCTTCAGGGCCACAGATACGCAGTATTTT. This sequence joins TRBV19 and TRBJ2-3; D possibly corresponds to TRBD1 (5 bases). Germline V gene data show CDR1 as LNHDA and CDR2 as SQIVND (reference sequence). Between the trimmed V and J ends, which lost 2 bases and 2 bases, there was a span of 11 bases. CDR3 length: 15 residues. Using reference TRBV19 and TRBJ2-3 for the parts outside the CDR3, the full variable domain is DGGITQSPKYLFRKEGQNVTLSCEQNLNHDAMYWYRQDPGQGLRLIYYSQIVNDFQKGDIAEGYSVSREKKESFPLTVTSAQKNPTAFYLCASSIIFRATDTQYFGPGTRLTVL.

This clone came up once. The chain couples TRBV2 to TRBJ1-5; D gene uncertain. The ends were cut back, 6 bases at V and 0 bases at J, with 12 bases in the middle. The length of the CDR3 is 15 residues. From germline, CDR1 is SNHLY and CDR2 FYNNEI. Here the CDR3 DNA reads TGTGCCAGCAGCGACACTCTTTATAGCAATCAGCCCCAGCATTTT. Amino acid sequence: CASSDTLYSNQPQHF.

The CDR3 here is CASNRAVEGNEQFF. In DNA form, the CDR3 reads TGTGCCAGCAACCGAGCGGTGGAGGGCAATGAGCAGTTCTTC. The V and J genes are TRBV6-6 and TRBJ2-1; weak D call: TRBD2 (6 bases). Germline V gives CDR1 MNHNY, CDR2 SVGAGI (reference sequence). V was clipped by 7 bases and J by 6 bases, with 16 bases between them. The CDR3 length is 14 residues.